Below, 11 T cell receptor beta chains from the same sample are listed, as sequenced in a study of CD8 T cells in ankylosing spondylitis. TCRdb redid the calling of the 5' RACE reads with MiXCR, one entry per CDR3 protein. The table lists 36,000 or so distinct CDR3 sequences, 4.5% to 6% of them singletons. The material sequenced was blood, either unsorted or a sorted T cell fraction (not recorded which). These receptors all come from a male donor with ankylosing spondylitis or in good health (not recorded which).

The sample holds many counts of this clonotype. This sequence joins TRBV28 and TRBJ2-3, with TRBD2 matching 9 bases. Germline-derived CDR1 and CDR2 are MDHEN and SYDVKM. Trimming took 4 bases from V and 3 from J; bases not matched to a gene: 5. There are 15 residues in the CDR3. CDR3 region: CASSYSGSQTDTQYF. The CDR3 DNA follows: TGTGCCAGCAGTTATAGCGGGAGTCAGACAGATACGCAGTATTTT.

In this sample, this clonotype turned up many times. The chain links TRBV5-1 to TRBJ1-6; no definite D call. The V gene's germline CDR1 is SGHRS and CDR2 YFSETQ. V was trimmed by 3 bases and J by 5 bases, leaving 3 bases between them. This CDR3 has 12 amino acids. The CDR3 DNA follows: TGCGCCAGCAGCTACGATAATTCACCCCTCCACTTT. Encoded protein: CASSYDNSPLHF.

This clonotype was detected ten times or more. The V call is TRBV12-3 or TRBV12-4, the J call TRBJ2-3; maybe TRBD1 (7 bases). The CDR3 loop spans 14 amino acids. With 6 bases removed from V and 0 bases from J, the gap between germline ends came to 10 bases. The CDR3 DNA reads as TGTGCCAGCAGGCGGGACAGAAGCACAGATACGCAGTATTTT. It translates to CASRRDRSTDTQYF.

This clonotype was recorded many times. This sequence joins TRBV13 and TRBJ2-4; TRBD1 aligns across 8 bases. V lost 5 bases to trimming and J lost 7 bases; unmatched junction nucleotides: 7. CDR1 is PRHDT and CDR2 is FYEKMQ in the germline V gene (reference sequence). This CDR3 spans 14 amino acids. The CDR3 coding sequence is TGTGCCAGCAGCCTCGGACAGGGTGAGAACATTCAGTACTTC. Translating gives CASSLGQGENIQYF.

This clonotype was picked up many times. The CDR3, as DNA: TGTGCCAGCTCACCGGATCTGGGGCTAACCGGGGAGCTGTTTTTT. Translated, it gives CASSPDLGLTGELFF. This rearrangement joins TRBV18 to TRBJ2-2; D is possibly TRBD1 (5 bases). The CDR3 length is 15 residues. V shed 3 bases and J shed 5 bases, with 13 bases lying between them. Germline V gives CDR1 KGHSH, CDR2 LQKENI.

This clonotype was picked up many times. This chain connects TRBV6-1 to TRBJ2-3, with D possibly TRBD2 on 6 matching bases. V was pared by 10 bases and J by 5 bases, with 16 bases between. The CDR3 totals 13 residues. CDR1 is MNHNS, CDR2 SASEGT, per germline. This CDR3 reads CAIAGLSKDTQYF. In nucleotides, the CDR3 is TGTGCCATCGCGGGACTCTCAAAAGATACGCAGTATTTT.

This clonotype was observed many times. The chain joins TRBV12-3 or TRBV12-4 to TRBJ2-1; D is undetermined. The CDR3 loop spans 13 amino acids. The V gene lost 1 base and the J gene lost 9 bases, with 10 bases spanning the gap. The CDR3 region has the DNA TGTGCCAGCAGTTTAGGCGTAGCAAGTGAGCAGTTCTTC. This sequence encodes CASSLGVASEQFF.

This clonotype has ten or more counts. An end of the junction does not agree with germline; a read error may underlie this. The rearrangement uses TRBV27 and TRBJ2-7, with TRBD1 matching 7 bases. The V gene's germline CDR1 is MNHEY and CDR2 SMNVEV (reference sequence). The length of the CDR3 is 15 residues. The CDR3 is CASKRFTGQAYEQYF. In nucleotides, the CDR3 is TGTGCCAGCAAACGATTCACTGGACAGGCTTACGAACAGTACTTC.

The chain employs TRBV19 and TRBJ2-6; D unresolved. The CDR3 is 15 residues long. Germline assignment: CDR1 LNHDA and CDR2 SQIVND (reference sequence). The V end was cut by 2 bases, the J end by 0 bases, with 5 bases between. CDR3 coding DNA: TGTGCCAGTAGTATAATAGACTCTGGGGCCAACGTCCTGACTTTC. Translating gives CASSIIDSGANVLTF. The full variable domain, with the rest looked up from reference TRBV19 and TRBJ2-6, is DGGITQSPKYLFRKEGQNVTLSCEQNLNHDAMYWYRQDPGQGLRLIYYSQIVNDFQKGDIAEGYSVSREKKESFPLTVTSAQKNPTAFYLCASSIIDSGANVLTFGAGSRLTVL.

This clonotype was counted ten times or more. CDR3 DNA: TGTGCCAGCAGTTACGGTCGGGGTCGGGAGCTGTTTTTT. Its protein is CASSYGRGRELFF. The gene calls are TRBV6-2 or TRBV6-3 and TRBJ2-2; tentatively, D is TRBD2 (5 bases). V lost 2 bases, J lost 9 bases, and 10 bases lay in between. This CDR3 is 13 amino acids long. Germline CDR1 is MNHEY and CDR2 is SVGEGT.

In its sample, this clonotype was seen many times. The rearrangement joins TRBV28 to TRBJ1-1; D gene unclear. Germline loops: CDR1 MDHEN, CDR2 SYDVKM. CDR3 length: 12 amino acids. V lost 4 bases, J lost 8 bases, and 11 bases lay in between. This chain's CDR3 is CASSSDATEAFF. The DNA for the CDR3 is TGTGCCAGCAGTTCCGACGCCACCGAAGCTTTCTTT.